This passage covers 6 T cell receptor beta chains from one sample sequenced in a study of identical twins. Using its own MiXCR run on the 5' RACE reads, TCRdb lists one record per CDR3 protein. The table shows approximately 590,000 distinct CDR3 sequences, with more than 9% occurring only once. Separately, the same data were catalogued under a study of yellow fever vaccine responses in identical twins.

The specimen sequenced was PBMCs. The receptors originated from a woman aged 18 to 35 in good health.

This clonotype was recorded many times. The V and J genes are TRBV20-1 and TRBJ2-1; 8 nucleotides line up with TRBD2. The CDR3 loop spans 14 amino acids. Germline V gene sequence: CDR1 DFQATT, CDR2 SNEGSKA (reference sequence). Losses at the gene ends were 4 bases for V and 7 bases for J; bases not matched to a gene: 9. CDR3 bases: TGCAGTGCTAATCGGGGGGGGACGGGGAATGAGCAGTTCTTC. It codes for CSANRGGTGNEQFF.

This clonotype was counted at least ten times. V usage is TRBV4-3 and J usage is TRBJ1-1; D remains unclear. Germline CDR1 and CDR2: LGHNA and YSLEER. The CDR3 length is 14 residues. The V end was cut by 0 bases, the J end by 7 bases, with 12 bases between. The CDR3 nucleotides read TGCGCCAGCAGCCAAGATTGGCTTGGAGGTGAAGCTTTCTTT. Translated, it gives CASSQDWLGGEAFF.

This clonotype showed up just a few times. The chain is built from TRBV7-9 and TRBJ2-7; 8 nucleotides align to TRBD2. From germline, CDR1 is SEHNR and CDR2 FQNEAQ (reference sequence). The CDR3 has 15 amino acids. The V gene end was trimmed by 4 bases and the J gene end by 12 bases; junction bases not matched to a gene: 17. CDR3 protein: CASSSAGLVPERLYF. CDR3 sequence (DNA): TGTGCCAGCAGCTCTGCGGGACTAGTTCCCGAGCGTCTGTACTTC.

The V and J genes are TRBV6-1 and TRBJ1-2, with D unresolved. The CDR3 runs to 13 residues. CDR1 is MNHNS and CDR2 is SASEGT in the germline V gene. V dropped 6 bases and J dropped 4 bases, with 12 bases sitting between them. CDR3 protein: CASSLEQIYGYTF. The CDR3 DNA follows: TGTGCCAGCAGCCTGGAACAGATCTATGGCTACACCTTC.

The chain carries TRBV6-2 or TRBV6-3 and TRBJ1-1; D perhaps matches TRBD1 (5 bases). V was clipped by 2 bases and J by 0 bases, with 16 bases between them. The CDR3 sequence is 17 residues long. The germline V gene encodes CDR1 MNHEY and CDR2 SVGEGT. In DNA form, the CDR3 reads TGTGCCAGCAGTTACCCTTTCCGGGGGAAAGTGAACACTGAAGCTTTCTTT. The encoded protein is CASSYPFRGKVNTEAFF.

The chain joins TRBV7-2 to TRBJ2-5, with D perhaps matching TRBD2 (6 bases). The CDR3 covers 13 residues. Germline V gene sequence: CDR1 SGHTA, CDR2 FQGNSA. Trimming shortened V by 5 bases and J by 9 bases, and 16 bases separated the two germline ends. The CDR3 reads CASSPIESSAQYF. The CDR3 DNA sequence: TGTGCCAGCAGCCCCATTGAATCTAGCGCCCAGTACTTC.